A selection of T cell receptor beta chains follows, all from one sample in a study of CD8+CD57+ T cells in acquired aplastic anemia. MiXCR, applied by TCRdb to the reads, yields one record per CDR3 protein. This table has 180,000 or so distinct CDR3 sequences, less than 60% appearing once. The sequencing sample was made of sorted CD4+, CD8+, or CD8+CD57+ T cells (not recorded which) from PBMCs. Receptors were obtained from a human donor with aplastic anemia. CDR3s include the opening cysteine and the closing phenylalanine or tryptophan. D genes are given only for firm matches. Clone size appears in some rows only: once, few, many, or a class for an expanded clone.

d_gene | j_gene | v_gene | abundance | CDR3aa | CDR3nt
TRBD1 | TRBJ2-3 | TRBV15 | few | CATSISPGQGSDTQYF | TGTGCCACCAGCATATCGCCGGGACAGGGGTCAGATACGCAGTATTTT
TRBD1 | TRBJ1-2 | TRBV4-2 | many | CASSPLGSNRRTGTLNYGYTF | TGTGCCAGCAGCCCACTAGGCTCGAACAGACGGACAGGCACCCTAAACTATGGCTACACCTTC
- | TRBJ1-1 | TRBV10-3 | - | CAISDGASPEAFF | TGTGCCATCAGTGACGGGGCATCCCCTGAAGCTTTCTTT
- | TRBJ1-2 | TRBV7-8 | many | CASSADWERGYTF | TGTGCCAGCAGCGCGGACTGGGAGCGTGGATACACCTTC
TRBD1 | TRBJ2-7 | TRBV5-6 | - | CASSLGTGSLNEQYF | TGTGCCAGCAGCTTGGGGACAGGGAGTCTCAACGAGCAGTACTTC
- | TRBJ2-7 | TRBV2 | few | CASSERWGGRYEQYF | TGTGCCAGCAGTGAAAGGTGGGGAGGCCGGTACGAGCAGTACTTC
- | TRBJ1-5 | TRBV7-2 | many | CASSLGSNSNQPQHF | TGTGCCAGCAGCTTAGGTAGTAACAGCAATCAGCCCCAGCATTTT
- | TRBJ2-7 | TRBV12-5 | many | CASGLSLDEQYF | TGTGCTAGTGGTTTGTCCCTCGACGAGCAGTACTTC
- | TRBJ2-1 | TRBV19 | - | CASTLKTTGEQFF | TGTGCCAGTACCCTAAAGACAACAGGGGAGCAGTTCTTC
- | TRBJ2-5 | TRBV3-1 | many | CASSQHQTQYF | TGTGCCAGCAGCCAGCATCAGACCCAGTACTTC
- | TRBJ1-6 | TRBV19 | many | CASSIADSPLHF | TGTGCCAGTAGTATAGCGGATTCACCCCTCCACTTT
TRBD2 | TRBJ2-7 | TRBV20-1 | - | CGGTTSYEQYF | TGCGGGGGGACTACCTCCTACGAGCAGTACTTC
- | TRBJ1-1 | TRBV25-1 | - | CASSESTALTEAFF | TGTGCCAGCAGTGAATCGACAGCCCTCACTGAAGCTTTCTTT
- | TRBJ2-5 | TRBV7-2 | many | CASSLVVGPWETQYF | TGTGCCAGCAGCTTAGTGGTGGGCCCCTGGGAGACCCAGTACTTC
- | TRBJ2-7 | TRBV20-1 | few | CSALQPGSYEQYF | TGCAGTGCTCTCCAGCCGGGGTCCTACGAGCAGTACTTC
- | TRBJ2-3 | TRBV7-2 | - | CASRWGPDTQYF | TGTGCCAGCAGGTGGGGCCCAGATACGCAGTATTTT
- | TRBJ2-2 | TRBV5-4 | many | CASSTRNGGTGELFF | TGTGCCAGCAGCACTAGGAACGGAGGCACCGGGGAGCTGTTTTTT
TRBD1 | TRBJ1-2 | TRBV6-5 | - | CASSYGGGGDGYTF | TGTGCCAGCAGTTACGGGGGAGGGGGCGATGGCTACACCTTC
TRBD2 | TRBJ2-7 | TRBV25-1 | - | CASSDLPTKDSLSGPSYEQYF | TGTGCCAGCAGTGACCTCCCCACAAAAGACTCACTTAGCGGGCCTTCCTACGAGCAGTACTTC
TRBD1 | TRBJ1-2 | TRBV10-3 | - | CASSTPGQGWYGYTF | TGTGCCAGCAGTACTCCGGGACAGGGGTGGTATGGCTACACCTTC
- | TRBJ1-2 | TRBV11-2 | many | CASSSTQGLYGYTF | TGTGCCAGCAGTTCGACACAGGGACTCTATGGCTACACCTTC
- | TRBJ2-1 | TRBV19 | many | CASNGDYANEQFF | TGTGCCAGTAATGGAGACTACGCTAATGAGCAGTTCTTC
- | TRBJ2-4 | TRBV11-2 | once | CASSLVPLSQYF | TGTGCCAGCAGCTTAGTACCCCTCTCTCAGTACTTC
- | TRBJ2-5 | TRBV27 | - | CASSLGISERETQYF | TGTGCCAGCAGTTTAGGGATTTCTGAGCGGGAGACCCAGTACTTC
- | TRBJ2-3 | TRBV7-3 | - | CASSFSAPDTQYF | TGTGCCAGCAGCTTTTCGGCTCCAGATACGCAGTATTTT
- | TRBJ1-5 | TRBV6-1 | many | CASSEGFGGSQPQHF | TGTGCCAGCAGTGAAGGTTTTGGGGGCTCGCAGCCCCAGCATTTT
- | TRBJ1-1 | TRBV2 | - | CASSNRENTEAFF | TGTGCCAGCAGTAACAGGGAGAACACTGAAGCTTTCTTT
TRBD1 | TRBJ1-2 | TRBV24-1 | many | CATSDPRDRRGGYTF | TGTGCCACCAGTGACCCCCGGGACAGGAGAGGTGGCTACACCTTC
- | TRBJ1-2 | TRBV19 | - | CASSSPPPFPYGYTF | TGTGCCAGTAGTTCCCCCCCGCCGTTCCCCTATGGCTACACCTTC
TRBD1 | TRBJ2-1 | TRBV11-2 | - | CASSTHRGPVSEQFF | TGTGCCAGCAGCACCCACAGGGGTCCGGTAAGTGAGCAGTTCTTC
- | TRBJ2-3 | TRBV7-8 | - | CASSLEGFTDTQYF | TGTGCCAGCAGCTTAGAAGGATTCACAGATACGCAGTATTTT
- | TRBJ1-2 | TRBV20-1 | - | CSANPGDGYTF | TGCAGTGCTAATCCAGGGGATGGCTACACCTTC
- | TRBJ2-5 | TRBV5-1 | many | CASSKPEGETQYF | TGCGCCAGCAGCAAACCAGAGGGGGAGACCCAGTACTTC
TRBD1 | TRBJ2-5 | TRBV5-1 | many | CASSSGQGLETQYF | TGCGCCAGCAGCTCTGGACAGGGGTTAGAGACCCAGTACTTC
- | TRBJ2-7 | TRBV15 | - | CATSGNTGYEQYF | TGTGCCACCAGCGGAAATACAGGGTACGAGCAGTACTTC
TRBD1 | TRBJ2-5 | TRBV6-2/TRBV6-3 | once | CASRTGQETQYF | TGTGCCAGCAGGACAGGGCAAGAGACCCAGTACTTC
- | TRBJ2-7 | TRBV29-1 | - | CSVGVRSYEQYF | TGCAGCGTTGGGGTGCGGTCCTACGAGCAGTACTTC
- | TRBJ1-1 | TRBV2 | medium-sized | CASARNTEAFF | TGTGCCAGCGCCAGGAACACTGAAGCTTTCTTT
TRBD1 | TRBJ1-6 | TRBV4-2 | many | CASSRTGSSYNSPLHF | TGTGCCAGCAGCCGGACAGGGAGCTCCTATAATTCACCCCTCCACTTT
- | TRBJ1-6 | TRBV12-3/TRBV12-4 | many | CASSPGSLNSPLHF | TGTGCCAGCAGTCCGGGGAGTCTTAATTCACCCCTCCACTTT
- | TRBJ2-7 | TRBV20-1 | - | CSAPRMGSYEQYF | TGCAGTGCTCCCAGGATGGGATCCTACGAGCAGTACTTC
- | TRBJ2-1 | TRBV11-2 | - | CASRVPKGVGEQFF | TGTGCCAGCAGGGTCCCAAAGGGTGTGGGTGAGCAGTTCTTC
TRBD2 | TRBJ2-5 | TRBV5-1 | many | CASTRGAGGPGETQYF | TGCGCCAGCACCCGCGGCGCGGGAGGACCTGGAGAGACCCAGTACTTC
- | TRBJ2-5 | TRBV5-1 | - | CASTGSQETQYF | TGCGCCAGCACGGGGAGTCAAGAGACCCAGTACTTC
TRBD1 | TRBJ1-1 | TRBV19 | many | CASSPRSGGTEGTEAFF | TGTGCCAGTAGTCCCCGTTCGGGCGGGACAGAAGGCACTGAAGCTTTCTTT
TRBD1 | TRBJ1-5 | TRBV11-1 | once | CASSPGNRGRDTQHF | TGTGCCAGCAGCCCCGGGAACAGGGGGCGAGATACGCAGCATTTT
- | TRBJ2-2 | TRBV20-1 | - | CSAKIRSPSTGELFF | TGCAGTGCTAAGATACGGAGTCCTAGCACCGGGGAGCTGTTTTTT
- | TRBJ2-7 | TRBV5-5 | - | CASSLAPAWEQYF | TGTGCCAGCAGCTTGGCTCCAGCCTGGGAGCAGTACTTC
TRBD1 | TRBJ1-6 | TRBV6-1 | - | CASSRPDRGNSPLHF | TGTGCCAGCAGTCGACCGGACAGGGGAAATTCACCCCTCCACTTT
TRBD1 | TRBJ2-1 | TRBV2 | - | CASSEPGTGGDEQFF | TGTGCCAGCAGTGAACCCGGGACAGGAGGCGATGAGCAGTTCTTC
TRBD2 | TRBJ2-7 | TRBV10-3 | once | CAISEPRGAGYEQYF | TGTGCCATCAGTGAGCCGCGGGGGGCAGGATACGAGCAGTACTTC
- | TRBJ1-5 | TRBV10-1 | - | CASSDGGAPQHF | TGCGCCAGCAGTGACGGGGGTGCGCCCCAGCATTTT
TRBD2 | TRBJ2-1 | TRBV10-3 | - | CAIQGTSGGNEQFF | TGTGCCATTCAGGGCACTAGCGGGGGGAATGAGCAGTTCTTC
- | TRBJ2-7 | TRBV6-5 | - | CASSYSGTYEQYF | TGTGCCAGCAGTTACTCTGGCACCTACGAGCAGTACTTC
- | TRBJ2-5 | TRBV10-3 | many | CAIGSLQETQYF | TGTGCCATCGGGAGCCTCCAAGAGACCCAGTACTTC
- | TRBJ1-2 | TRBV24-1 | - | CATSGGYGYTF | TGTGCCACCAGTGGCGGCTATGGCTACACCTTC
- | TRBJ2-2 | TRBV7-2 | many | CASSLEAANTGELFF | TGTGCCAGCAGCTTAGAGGCAGCGAACACCGGGGAGCTGTTTTTT